The rows below give T cell receptor beta chains drawn from one sample of a study of Graves' ophthalmopathy and Graves' hyperthyroidism. TCRdb reprocessed the multiplex PCR reads via MiXCR and lists one record per CDR3 protein. The repertoire holds around 400,000 distinct CDR3 sequences, with roughly 18% as singletons. The sample was peripheral blood. These TCRs come from a woman between 18 and 29 years old with Graves' ophthalmopathy. Both conserved end residues are part of each CDR3. D genes are given only for firm matches. Clone size is shown for a subset of rows, as once, few, many or a class of expanded clone.

size	J	D	V	CDR3
many	TRBJ1-6	NA	TRBV9	CASSTRGGQHSPLHF
many	TRBJ1-1	TRBD1	TRBV6-2/TRBV6-3	CASSQGGAGRNTEAFF
NA	TRBJ1-6	NA	TRBV20-1	CSARPDSPRESPLHF
many	TRBJ1-3	NA	TRBV29-1	CSVAPIRDTIYF
many	TRBJ1-5	NA	TRBV11-2	CASSSGLGKNNQPQHF
many	TRBJ1-2	TRBD1	TRBV6-5	CASSYIRTGGNYGYTF
many	TRBJ2-7	NA	TRBV20-1	CSAPRGVYEQYF
many	TRBJ1-1	NA	TRBV7-2	CASSPPGVSNTEAFF
few	TRBJ1-6	NA	TRBV7-8	CASSLEISYNSPLHF
many	TRBJ2-6	NA	TRBV11-2	CASSREGWNSGANVLTF
many	TRBJ2-7	TRBD1	TRBV24-1	CATSDSTGLTYEQYF
few	TRBJ2-7	TRBD2	TRBV14	CASSHVGSGRSIYEQYF
many	TRBJ2-5	NA	TRBV24-1	CATSDNRQGGETQYF
many	TRBJ2-7	NA	TRBV30	CAWKGGPYEQYF
NA	TRBJ1-5	TRBD1	TRBV6-1	CASRVIGTGVGQPQHF
many	TRBJ2-5	NA	TRBV6-1	CAGSVNRDVRTQYF
NA	TRBJ2-5	NA	TRBV10-3	CAISEGGAEETQYF
NA	TRBJ1-1	NA	TRBV28	CASSLKAAGAIKAFF
many	TRBJ2-7	TRBD1	TRBV27	CASRHLTGGEYEQYF
many	TRBJ1-1	TRBD1	TRBV6-5	CASRGTGAEAFF
many	TRBJ1-1	NA	TRBV9	CASSARERTEAFF
many	TRBJ1-2	TRBD1	TRBV6-5	CASSTISGGGYTF
many	TRBJ1-3	NA	TRBV20-1	CSARGYPIMEGNTIYF
NA	TRBJ1-1	NA	TRBV28	CASSLTRDNTEAFF
many	TRBJ2-7	TRBD1	TRBV2	CASSDTGDYEQYF
many	TRBJ2-2	NA	TRBV3-1	CASSQSGRTSIGELFF
many	TRBJ1-3	NA	TRBV12-3/TRBV12-4	CASSLGGLNTIYF
many	TRBJ1-1	NA	TRBV6-5	CASSYAPDAFF
few	TRBJ2-5	NA	TRBV2	CASSESLNEGEQETQYF
NA	TRBJ1-5	NA	TRBV6-2/TRBV6-3	CASRATLYQPQHF
NA	TRBJ1-2	TRBD1	TRBV12-3/TRBV12-4	CASSAYEQGADDGYTF
NA	TRBJ1-2	NA	TRBV28	CATTIYDRTNYGYTF
many	TRBJ2-2	NA	TRBV29-1	CSVEGRRNTGELFF
many	TRBJ2-7	NA	TRBV7-6	CASSLPRDPTSYEQYF
many	TRBJ2-5	NA	TRBV30	CASKGGRSETQYF
NA	TRBJ1-3	NA	TRBV5-1	CASSLISGTAGNTIYF
many	TRBJ2-7	TRBD2	TRBV27	CASSPYPLAGGNEQYF
many	TRBJ1-1	NA	TRBV28	CASSFFQGRPKNTEAFF
many	TRBJ2-4	TRBD2	TRBV7-2	CASSLPSGGKNIQYF
many	TRBJ2-5	TRBD2	TRBV6-2/TRBV6-3	CASSYVGGPEETQYF
NA	TRBJ2-7	NA	TRBV6-2/TRBV6-3	CASNVDRMKREMGEQYF
many	TRBJ2-5	NA	TRBV29-1	CSVAEGQTETQYF
NA	TRBJ1-6	NA	TRBV20-1	CSASEQTLDRNSPLHF
many	TRBJ1-5	NA	TRBV2	CASSDRKYQPQHF
medium-sized	TRBJ1-1	NA	TRBV12-3/TRBV12-4	CASSLGGNTEAFF